The rows below give T cell receptor beta chains drawn from one sample of a study of shared clonotypes between healthy human individuals. Clones were sequenced by immunoSEQ multiplex PCR, and TCRdb holds only the in-frame ones, with some missing. Of over 1.4 million clones listed, over 95% are singletons. Sequencing was performed on naive CD4+ T cells sorted from blood. The origin of the receptors is a man aged 25-45 years in good health. The CDR3 runs from the conserved cysteine through the conserved F or W. Fields, in order: V gene, clone size, J gene, CDR3 protein. Expanded clones get a size class; other rows say once, few or many, or leave the size out.

TRBV11-3	.	TRBJ2-1	CASSLDLSRSGRPNEQFF
TRBV19	.	TRBJ2-7	CASSNPRRQGTYEQYF
TRBV19	.	TRBJ1-2	CASRHAANYGYTF
TRBV5-1	.	TRBJ2-1	CASSFFGTRGNEQFF
TRBV7-9	once	TRBJ1-1	CASTSLGGLQMMNTEAFF
TRBV11-2	.	TRBJ1-1	CASSLGSLNTEAFF
TRBV18	.	TRBJ2-1	CASSPLAGDVYEQFF
TRBV5-4	once	TRBJ2-5	CASSLSASEETQYF
TRBV28	once	TRBJ2-2	CASRNDRPAGELFF
TRBV9	.	TRBJ2-1	CASSVTHGLAGYNEQFF
TRBV28	.	TRBJ1-5	CASSLVDRGNQPQHF
TRBV7-3	.	TRBJ2-2	CASSFGGGELFF
TRBV7-9	.	TRBJ2-1	CASSLGGGTGGYNEQFF
TRBV30	.	TRBJ2-7	CAWSVSGGVLVRHEQYF
TRBV9	.	TRBJ2-1	CASSVTPSGQGPYEQFF
TRBV28	.	TRBJ1-1	CASSLVGTEAFF
TRBV6-4	.	TRBJ2-1	CASSEQLHNEQFF
TRBV28	.	TRBJ1-4	CASSLGPEPELTNEKLFF
TRBV5-6	many	TRBJ1-5	CASSTWGVTQPQHF
TRBV6-1	once	TRBJ1-1	CASSGTGRLNTEAFF
TRBV10-2	.	TRBJ2-7	CASRSQGGTGAYEQYF
TRBV7-9	.	TRBJ2-5	CASSLASGVETQYF
TRBV12-2	.	TRBJ1-5	CASRLADHGTLSNQPQHF
TRBV19	.	TRBJ1-4	CASSTLQGLAEKLFF
TRBV25-1	.	TRBJ1-5	CASSDTTGPNQPQHF
TRBV6-6	.	TRBJ2-7	CASSYTHYEQYF
TRBV19	.	TRBJ2-7	CASSMTRITVPYEQYF
TRBV5-4	once	TRBJ2-5	CASSKGPPQETQYF
TRBV28	.	TRBJ2-4	CASSDTSGRRRGNIQYF
TRBV27	once	TRBJ2-1	CASKEGLAGSNEQFF
TRBV12-5	.	TRBJ2-3	CASGLVSGLAGSDTQYF
TRBV9	.	TRBJ2-1	CASSVSGYYNEQFF
TRBV27	.	TRBJ2-3	CASSLRTGALSTDTQYF
TRBV9	.	TRBJ2-2	CASSVVPRSTGELFF
TRBV28	once	TRBJ2-7	CASSPRTVVSYEQYF
TRBV28	.	TRBJ2-1	CASSLSHTGVRDNEQFF
TRBV25-1	.	TRBJ2-7	CASSERKGLVYEQYF
TRBV25-1	.	TRBJ2-1	CASSPDPSGRLGSQFF
TRBV11-2	.	TRBJ2-6	CASSFRGSGANVLTF
TRBV27	.	TRBJ2-3	CASSDRTFSDTQYF
TRBV14	.	TRBJ2-3	CASSQDQGGQGDFVPTDTQYF
TRBV2	.	TRBJ2-1	CASSELVAGPFNEQFF
TRBV19	.	TRBJ1-3	CASSFLRQGSGNTIYF
TRBV15	.	TRBJ2-7	CATGRRGQYEQYF
TRBV5-1	.	TRBJ2-6	CASSLGLAGASGANVLTF
TRBV2	.	TRBJ2-3	CATRAVPGNGTQYF
TRBV7-8	.	TRBJ2-3	CASRPGRTGSDTQYF
TRBV5-1	.	TRBJ2-1	CASSSLSSGRLGYNEQFF
TRBV19	.	TRBJ1-5	CASSIVAVTTSNQPQHF
TRBV7-9	.	TRBJ2-6	CASSFFRKNLNSGANVLTF